What follows is one T cell receptor (beta chain) and its context. Its antigen remains unknown. The entry originates in a study of cytomegalovirus exposure and HLA in healthy donors. Primers included in the PCR were 60 Vbeta and 13 Jbeta primers. Here immunoSEQ multiplex PCR was the method, and the copy in TCRdb shows in-frame clones only, minus some. The sample shows tens of thousands of clones, roughly 63% of them seen only once. With 4 bases removed from V and 0 bases from J, the gap between germline ends came to 13 bases. Per germline, CDR1 SQVTM and CDR2 ANQGSEA. The CDR3 has 14 amino acids. General study results and limits: A later analysis showed TCR association rates differing by HLA locus, peaking at DRB1 and lowest at HLA-C. Several of the most significant clusters appeared linked to common viral pathogens, based on a later analysis.

The sequence was obtained from a young woman in good health and CMV-seronegative. This rearrangement joins TRBV29-1 to TRBJ2-7; possibly TRBD2 for D (5 bases). The material sequenced was PBMCs. The CDR3 region is CSVGTSAGSYEQYF. The CDR3 DNA follows: TGCAGCGTTGGAACTAGTGCGGGCTCCTACGAGCAGTACTTC.